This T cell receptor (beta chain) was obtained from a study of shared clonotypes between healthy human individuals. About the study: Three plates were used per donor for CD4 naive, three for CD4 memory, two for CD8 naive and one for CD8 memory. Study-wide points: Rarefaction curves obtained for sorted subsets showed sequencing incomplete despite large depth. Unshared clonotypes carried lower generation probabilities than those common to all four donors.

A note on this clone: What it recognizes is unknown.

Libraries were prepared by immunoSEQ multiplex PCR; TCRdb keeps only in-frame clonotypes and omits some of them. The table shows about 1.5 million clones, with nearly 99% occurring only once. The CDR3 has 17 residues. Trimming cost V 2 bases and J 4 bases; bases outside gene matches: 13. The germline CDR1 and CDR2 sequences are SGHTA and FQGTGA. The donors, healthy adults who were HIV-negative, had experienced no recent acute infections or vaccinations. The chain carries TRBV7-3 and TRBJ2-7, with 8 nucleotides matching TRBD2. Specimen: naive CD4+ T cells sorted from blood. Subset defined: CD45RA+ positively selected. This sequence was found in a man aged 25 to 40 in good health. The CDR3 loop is CASSLAPRSAGDYEQYF. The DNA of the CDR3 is TGTGCCAGCAGCTTAGCTCCCCGATCAGCGGGAGATTACGAGCAGTACTTC.